This T cell receptor (beta chain) was obtained from a study of blood T cell repertoires in COVID-19. Study context: Samples representing acute and convalescent COVID-19 were sourced from the United States, Italy and Spain. The analysed material was cDNA or gDNA that came from T cells, B-cell-depleted T cells, or PBMCs.

Sequenced by immunoSEQ multiplex PCR; TCRdb stores in-frame clones only, minus some. The table shows 150,000 to 200,000 clones, with 65% to 90% occurring only once. Seattle patients were enrolled during active infection and followed longitudinally. The CDR3 has 13 residues. V gave up 3 bases and J gave up 1 base, with 4 bases separating them. Germline CDR1 is SNHLY and CDR2 is FYNNEI. The sample taken for sequencing was peripheral blood. This TCR was recovered from a woman aged 40 to 50 with COVID-19, enrolled during active disease. The rearrangement joins TRBV2 to TRBJ1-3; no definite D call. CDR3 protein: CASSDFSGNTIYF. CDR3 bases: TGTGCCAGCAGTGACTTTTCTGGAAACACCATATATTTT. Full variable domain (missing parts from reference TRBV2 and TRBJ1-3): EPEVTQTPSHQVTQMGQEVILRCVPISNHLYFYWYRQILGQKVEFLVSFYNNEISEKSEIFDDQFSVERPDGSNFTLKIRSTKLEDSAMYFCASSDFSGNTIYFGEGSWLTVV.